This passage covers 12 T cell receptor beta chains from one sample sequenced in a study of circulating and synovial CD4+ cells in juvenile arthritis. Libraries were prepared by immunoSEQ multiplex PCR; TCRdb keeps only in-frame clonotypes and omits some of them. The sample has tens of thousands of clones; 85% to 95% are singletons. Sequencing was done on a sample of CD4+ T cells from blood. These receptors all stem from a human donor with juvenile idiopathic arthritis.

V is TRBV28 and J is TRBJ2-5, with TRBD2 identical over 11 bases. The CDR3 has 16 residues. J lost 2 bases, V lost 4 bases, and 6 bases had no gene match. Germline V gene sequence: CDR1 MDHEN, CDR2 SYDVKM. The CDR3 DNA reads TGTGCCAGCAGTTCGATAGCGGGGGGGCCTCAAGAGACCCAGTACTTC. Its protein is CASSSIAGGPQETQYF.

The chain links TRBV6-6 to TRBJ1-2, with a tentative D call TRBD1 (5 bases). Trimming took off 6 bases at V and 3 bases at J, with 17 bases between the two ends. This CDR3 region has 15 residues. Germline V lookup: CDR1 MNHNY, CDR2 SVGAGI (reference sequence). The chain's CDR3 is CASSPPVVGDYGYTF. CDR3 nucleotides: TGTGCCAGCAGCCCTCCTGTGGTAGGGGACTATGGCTACACCTTC.

The chain combines TRBV7-8 with TRBJ2-2; TRBD2 agrees at 13 bases. CDR1 SGHVS and CDR2 FQNEAQ come from the germline V gene. V trimming: 1 base; J trimming: 7 bases; junction bases outside the gene matches: 6. CDR3 length equals 17 residues. The CDR3, as DNA: TGTGCCAGCAGCTTAGTGGGACTAGCGGGGTATATCGGGGAGCTGTTTTTT. This sequence encodes CASSLVGLAGYIGELFF.

This clone has a single count. The V and J genes are TRBV12-1 and TRBJ2-5; TRBD2, the table's D call, lacks a check against the DNA. TRBV12-1 is an annotated pseudogene. This CDR3 has 14 residues. Written as DNA, the CDR3 is TGTGCCAGCAGCTTGGTACTAGCGCGACAGACCCAGTACTTC. Its translation: CASSLVLARQTQYF.

The chain joins TRBV7-2 to TRBJ2-7, with D maybe TRBD1 (6 bases). Germline V gene sequence: CDR1 SGHTA, CDR2 FQGNSA. V gave up 3 bases and J gave up 3 bases, with 18 bases separating them. This CDR3 comprises 16 residues. The CDR3 region is CASSLGQGGLGYEQYF. The DNA of the CDR3 is TGTGCCAGCAGCTTGGGCCAAGGGGGTTTAGGCTACGAGCAGTACTTC.

This chain links TRBV9 with TRBJ1-6, with 7 bases matching TRBD1. V was clipped by 0 bases and J by 4 bases; unmatched bases: 4. The CDR3 covers 16 residues. Germline CDR1 and CDR2: SGDLS and YYNGEE. CDR3 coding DNA: TGTGCCAGCAGCGTAGGGCAGGGGGGATATAATTCACCCCTCCACTTT. Its translation is CASSVGQGGYNSPLHF.

This clone showed up just a few times. This chain connects TRBV19 to TRBJ1-1, with TRBD1 as a possible D gene (6 bases). This CDR3 is 15 amino acids long. Trimming stripped 3 bases from V and 1 base from J, with 12 bases between. Germline V gives CDR1 LNHDA, CDR2 SQIVND (reference sequence). This CDR3 is CASSIGGAANTEAFF. Written as DNA, the CDR3 is TGTGCCAGTAGTATTGGGGGGGCAGCGAACACTGAAGCTTTCTTT. Full variable domain (remainder filled in from reference TRBV19 and TRBJ1-1): DGGITQSPKYLFRKEGQNVTLSCEQNLNHDAMYWYRQDPGQGLRLIYYSQIVNDFQKGDIAEGYSVSREKKESFPLTVTSAQKNPTAFYLCASSIGGAANTEAFFGQGTRLTVV.

CDR3 loop: CASRSGVTQYF. The DNA for the CDR3 is TGTGCCAGCAGGTCAGGGGTTACGCAGTATTTT. J is TRBJ2-3 and V is TRBV6-5; TRBD1 is a possible D gene (6 bases). This CDR3 spans 11 amino acids. V lost 6 bases and J lost 8, with 9 bases in between. Germline lookup yields CDR1 MNHEY and CDR2 SVGAGI.

The chain combines TRBV4-3 with TRBJ2-3, with 8 bases fitting TRBD2. The trim removed 1 base at V and 2 bases at J, leaving 5 bases unmatched. This CDR3 is built from 16 residues. Looked up from germline, CDR1 is LGHNA and CDR2 is YSLEER. The CDR3: CASSQVAGGFTDTQYF. Here the CDR3 DNA reads TGCGCCAGCAGCCAAGTTGCGGGGGGCTTCACAGATACGCAGTATTTT.

The rearrangement uses TRBV30 and TRBJ1-2, with TRBD1 matching over 10 bases. Germline lookup yields CDR1 GTSNPN and CDR2 SVGIG (reference sequence). The V gene end was trimmed by 2 bases and the J gene end by 8 bases; junction bases not matched to a gene: 8. The CDR3 is made up of 14 amino acids. The CDR3 sequence is CAWSTDRGLGGYTF. The CDR3 bases are TGTGCCTGGAGTACTGACAGGGGGCTTGGGGGCTACACCTTC. Based on the CDR3 plus reference TRBV30 and TRBJ1-2, the full variable domain is SQTIHQWPATLVQPVGSPLSLECTVEGTSNPNLYWYRQAAGRGLQLLFYSVGIGQISSEVPQNLSASRPQDRQFILSSKKLLLSDSGFYLCAWSTDRGLGGYTFGSGTRLTVV.

This clone is medium-sized within its sample. V usage is TRBV19 and J usage is TRBJ1-2; D not resolved. Trimming pared 0 bases from V and 2 bases from J, leaving 4 bases between. Looked up from germline, CDR1 is LNHDA and CDR2 is SQIVND (reference sequence). This CDR3 has 13 residues. As DNA, the CDR3 is TGTGCCAGTAGTATAGACGGGAACTATGGCTACACCTTC. Protein sequence: CASSIDGNYGYTF.

This rearrangement joins TRBV11-2 to TRBJ2-2; 10 bases align to TRBD2. V trimming: 5 bases; J trimming: 0 bases; junction bases outside the gene matches: 6. Germline assignment: CDR1 SGHAT and CDR2 FQNNGV. There are 17 residues in the CDR3. Written as DNA, the CDR3 is TGTGCCAGCAGCCCGGTAGCGGGGGGCTCGAACACCGGGGAGCTGTTTTTT. Residues: CASSPVAGGSNTGELFF.